The present TCR beta chain was sequenced within a study of Ad26.COV2.S vaccination and SARS-CoV-2 variants. Points from the study as a whole: The study found similar non-spike TCR breadth in vaccine and placebo recipients.

Looked up from germline, CDR1 is SQVTM and CDR2 is ANQGSEA. This CDR3 has 18 amino acids. After removal of 1 base from V and 5 bases from J, the junction contained 18 bases not matched to a gene. The method was immunoSEQ multiplex PCR; TCRdb's version includes in-frame clones alone and lacks a portion of them. Of 300,000 to 500,000 clones listed, approximately 90% are singletons. Treatment defined: 15 to 20 received Ad26.COV2.S at low or high dose, single or two shots; about 5 received placebo; per-sample allocation not given. Samples were taken on day 63 after the first vaccine or placebo injection. As to this clone: Its antigen remains unknown.

This sequence joins TRBV29-1 and TRBJ1-1; 8 bases agree with TRBD1. The sequence was collected from a person between 18 and 60 years old who received the Ad26.COV2.S COVID-19 vaccine or a placebo. The sequenced sample was peripheral blood, obtained in a trial of Ad26.COV2.S vaccine versus placebo. CDR3 sequence reads: CSVEVSAGGENDRTEAFF. CDR3 bases: TGCAGCGTTGAAGTATCGGCAGGGGGCGAAAACGATCGTACTGAAGCTTTCTTT.